This T cell receptor beta chain originates from a study of T cells in localized non-small cell lung cancer. Details on this clone: Its antigen is currently unknown.

Clones were read by immunoSEQ multiplex PCR, and TCRdb kept only the in-frame ones, dropping some. The sample lists about 59,000 clones, 91% occurring once. Overall study findings and caveats: There was an association of higher blood T cell density with longer overall survival.

The sample consisted of peripheral blood, taken before any cancer treatment. This clonotype was sampled from a man aged 40-75 years with stage I lung adenocarcinoma.

The CDR3, as DNA: TGTGCCAGCAGCCCGCCGTCGGGACATCCATCCTACAATGAGCAGTTCTTC. Its protein is CASSPPSGHPSYNEQFF. The chain employs TRBV7-2 and TRBJ2-1; tentative D call: TRBD1 (6 bases). V lost 5 bases and J 1 base, leaving 18 bases between the germline ends. This CDR3 is 17 amino acids long. In germline, CDR1 is SGHTA, CDR2 FQGNSA.